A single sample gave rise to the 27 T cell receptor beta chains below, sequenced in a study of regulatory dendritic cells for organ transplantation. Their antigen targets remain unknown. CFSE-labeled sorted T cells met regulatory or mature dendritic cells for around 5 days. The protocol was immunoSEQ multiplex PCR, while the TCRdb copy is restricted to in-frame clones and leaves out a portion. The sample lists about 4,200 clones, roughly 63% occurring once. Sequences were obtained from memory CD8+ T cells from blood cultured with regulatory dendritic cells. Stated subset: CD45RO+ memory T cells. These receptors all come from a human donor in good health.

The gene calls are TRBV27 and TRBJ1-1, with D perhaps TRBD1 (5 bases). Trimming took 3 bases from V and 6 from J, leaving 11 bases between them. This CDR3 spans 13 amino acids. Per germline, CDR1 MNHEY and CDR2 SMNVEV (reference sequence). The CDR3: CASSFFQGSEAFF. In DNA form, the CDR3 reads TGTGCCAGCAGTTTTTTTCAGGGTTCTGAAGCTTTCTTT.

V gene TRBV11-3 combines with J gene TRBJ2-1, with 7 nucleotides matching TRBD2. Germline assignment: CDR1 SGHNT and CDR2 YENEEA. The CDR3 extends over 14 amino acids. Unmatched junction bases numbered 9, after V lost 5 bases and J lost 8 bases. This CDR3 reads CASSPLGGADEQFF. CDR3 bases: TGTGCCAGCAGCCCCCTGGGAGGGGCGGATGAGCAGTTCTTC.

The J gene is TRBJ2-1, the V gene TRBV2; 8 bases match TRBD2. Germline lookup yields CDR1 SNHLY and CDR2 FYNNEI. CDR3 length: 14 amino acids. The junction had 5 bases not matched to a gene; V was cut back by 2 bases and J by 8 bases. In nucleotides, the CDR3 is TGTGCCAGCAGTGAATGGACTAGCCACGATGAGCAGTTCTTC. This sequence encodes CASSEWTSHDEQFF.

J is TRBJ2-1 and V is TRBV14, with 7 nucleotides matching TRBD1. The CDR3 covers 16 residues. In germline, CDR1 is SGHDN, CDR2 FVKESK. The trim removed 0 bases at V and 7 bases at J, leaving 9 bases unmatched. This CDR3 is CASSQDLTGARNEQFF. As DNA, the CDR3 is TGTGCCAGCAGCCAAGATTTAACAGGGGCGAGGAATGAGCAGTTCTTC.

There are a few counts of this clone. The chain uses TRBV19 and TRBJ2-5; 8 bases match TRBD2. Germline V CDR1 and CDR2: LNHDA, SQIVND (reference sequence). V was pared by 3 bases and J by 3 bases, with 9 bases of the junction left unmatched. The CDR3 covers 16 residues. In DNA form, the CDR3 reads TGTGCCAGTAGTATCTCTTACGGGAGGGATAAAGAGACCCAGTACTTC. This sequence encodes CASSISYGRDKETQYF.

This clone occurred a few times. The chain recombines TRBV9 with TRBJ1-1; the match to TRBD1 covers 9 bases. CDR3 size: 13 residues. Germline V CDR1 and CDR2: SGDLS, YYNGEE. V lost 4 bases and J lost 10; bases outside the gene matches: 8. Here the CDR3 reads CASSSGQGITAFF. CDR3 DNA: TGTGCCAGCAGCTCAGGACAGGGGATCACAGCTTTCTTT.

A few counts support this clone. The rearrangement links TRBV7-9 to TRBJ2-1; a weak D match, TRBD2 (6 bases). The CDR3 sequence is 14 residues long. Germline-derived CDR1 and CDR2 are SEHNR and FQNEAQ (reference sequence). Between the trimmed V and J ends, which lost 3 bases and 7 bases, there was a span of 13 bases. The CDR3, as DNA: TGTGCCAGCAGCTTTTGGACTGGGGGGAATGAGCAGTTCTTC. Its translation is CASSFWTGGNEQFF.

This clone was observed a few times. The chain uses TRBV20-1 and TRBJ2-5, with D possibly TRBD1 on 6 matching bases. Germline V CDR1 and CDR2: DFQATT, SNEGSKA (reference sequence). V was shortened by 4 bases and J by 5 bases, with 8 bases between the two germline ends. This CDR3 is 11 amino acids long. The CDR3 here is CSAKGDETQYF. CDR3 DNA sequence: TGCAGTGCTAAGGGGGACGAGACCCAGTACTTC.

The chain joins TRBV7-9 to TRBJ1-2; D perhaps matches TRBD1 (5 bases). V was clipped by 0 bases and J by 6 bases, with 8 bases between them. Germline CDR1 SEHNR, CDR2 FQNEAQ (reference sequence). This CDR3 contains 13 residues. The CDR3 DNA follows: TGTGCCAGCAGCTTAGCGAAAGGGGATGGCTACACCTTC. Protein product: CASSLAKGDGYTF.

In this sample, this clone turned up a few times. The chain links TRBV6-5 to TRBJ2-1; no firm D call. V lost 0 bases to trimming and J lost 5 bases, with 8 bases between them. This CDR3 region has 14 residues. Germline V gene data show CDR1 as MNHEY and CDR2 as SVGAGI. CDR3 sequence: CASSYSMSDNEQFF. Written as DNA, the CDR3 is TGTGCCAGCAGTTACTCGATGTCGGACAATGAGCAGTTCTTC.

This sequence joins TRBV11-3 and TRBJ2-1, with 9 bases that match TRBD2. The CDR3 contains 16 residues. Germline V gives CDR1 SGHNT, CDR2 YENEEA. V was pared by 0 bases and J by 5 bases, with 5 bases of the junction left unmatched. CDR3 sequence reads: CASSLDEASGDNEQFF. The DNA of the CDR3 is TGTGCCAGCAGCTTAGATGAAGCTAGCGGGGACAATGAGCAGTTCTTC.

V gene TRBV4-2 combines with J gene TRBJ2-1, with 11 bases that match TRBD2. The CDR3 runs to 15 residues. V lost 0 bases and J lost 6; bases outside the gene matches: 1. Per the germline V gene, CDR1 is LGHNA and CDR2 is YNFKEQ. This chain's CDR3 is CASSQDSGGANEQFF. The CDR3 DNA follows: TGTGCCAGCAGCCAAGATAGCGGGGGGGCCAATGAGCAGTTCTTC.

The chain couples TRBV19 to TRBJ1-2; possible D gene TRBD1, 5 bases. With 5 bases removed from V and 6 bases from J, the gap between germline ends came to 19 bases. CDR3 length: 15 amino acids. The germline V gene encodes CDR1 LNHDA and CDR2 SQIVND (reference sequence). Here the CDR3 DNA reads TGTGCCAGTAGTCCCCGAAGGCAGGGATGGAATGGCTACACCTTC. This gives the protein CASSPRRQGWNGYTF.

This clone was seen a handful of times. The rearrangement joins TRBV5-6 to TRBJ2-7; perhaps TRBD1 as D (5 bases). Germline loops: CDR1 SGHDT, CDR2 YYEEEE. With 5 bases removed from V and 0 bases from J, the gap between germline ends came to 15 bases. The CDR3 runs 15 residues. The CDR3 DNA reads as TGTGCCAGCAGTATACAGGCTTTACTCTCCTACGAGCAGTACTTC. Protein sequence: CASSIQALLSYEQYF. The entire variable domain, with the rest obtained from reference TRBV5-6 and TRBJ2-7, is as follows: DAGVTQSPTHLIKTRGQQVTLRCSPKSGHDTVSWYQQALGQGPQFIFQYYEEEERQRGNFPDRFSGHQFPNYSSELNVNALLLGDSALYLCASSIQALLSYEQYFGPGTRLTVT.

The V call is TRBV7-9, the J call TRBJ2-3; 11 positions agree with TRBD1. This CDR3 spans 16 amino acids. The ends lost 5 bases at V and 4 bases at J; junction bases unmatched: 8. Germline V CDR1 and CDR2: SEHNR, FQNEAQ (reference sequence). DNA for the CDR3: TGTGCCAGCAGCCCCAGGACAGGGGGCAACGCAGATACGCAGTATTTT. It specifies CASSPRTGGNADTQYF.

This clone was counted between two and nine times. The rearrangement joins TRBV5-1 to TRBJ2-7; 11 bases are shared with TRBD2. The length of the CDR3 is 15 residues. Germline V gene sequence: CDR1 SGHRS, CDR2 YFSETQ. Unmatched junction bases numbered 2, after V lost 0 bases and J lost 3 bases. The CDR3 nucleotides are TGCGCCAGCAGCTTGGCTAGCGGGGGGCTCTACGAGCAGTACTTC. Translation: CASSLASGGLYEQYF.

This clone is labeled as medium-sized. The CDR3 protein is CASSSTGDIYNSPLHF. The CDR3 nucleotides are TGTGCCAGCAGCTCTACAGGCGACATTTATAATTCACCCCTCCACTTT. J is TRBJ1-6 and V is TRBV11-1; possibly TRBD1 for D (5 bases). The CDR3 extends over 16 amino acids. V shed 4 bases and J shed 4 bases, with 14 bases lying between them. Germline V CDR1 and CDR2: SGHAT, FQDESV (reference sequence).

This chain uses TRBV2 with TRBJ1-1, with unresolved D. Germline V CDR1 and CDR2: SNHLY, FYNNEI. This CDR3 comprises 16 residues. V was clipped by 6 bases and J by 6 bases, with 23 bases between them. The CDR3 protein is CASSVGLREGGPEAFF. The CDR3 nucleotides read TGTGCCAGCAGCGTTGGTCTCCGGGAAGGAGGTCCTGAAGCTTTCTTT.

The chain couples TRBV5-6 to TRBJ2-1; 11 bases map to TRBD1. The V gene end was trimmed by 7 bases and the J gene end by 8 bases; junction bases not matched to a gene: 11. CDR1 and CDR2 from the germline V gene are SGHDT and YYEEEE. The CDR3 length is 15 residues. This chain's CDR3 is CASFGGTGGYHEQFF. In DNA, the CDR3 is TGTGCCAGCTTCGGGGGGACAGGGGGATATCATGAGCAGTTCTTC.

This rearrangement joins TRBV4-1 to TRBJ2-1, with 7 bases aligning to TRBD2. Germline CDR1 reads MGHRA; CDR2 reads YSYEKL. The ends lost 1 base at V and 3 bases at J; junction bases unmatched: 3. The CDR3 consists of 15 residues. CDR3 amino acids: CASSQGSGGYNEQFF. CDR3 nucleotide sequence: TGCGCCAGCAGCCAAGGGTCGGGAGGCTACAATGAGCAGTTCTTC.

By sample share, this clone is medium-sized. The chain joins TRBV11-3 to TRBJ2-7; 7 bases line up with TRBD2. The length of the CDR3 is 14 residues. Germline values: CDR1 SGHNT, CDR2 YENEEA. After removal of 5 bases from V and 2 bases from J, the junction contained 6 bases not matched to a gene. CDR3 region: CASSGGGRPYEQYF. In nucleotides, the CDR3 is TGTGCCAGCAGCGGGGGGGGGAGACCCTACGAGCAGTACTTC.

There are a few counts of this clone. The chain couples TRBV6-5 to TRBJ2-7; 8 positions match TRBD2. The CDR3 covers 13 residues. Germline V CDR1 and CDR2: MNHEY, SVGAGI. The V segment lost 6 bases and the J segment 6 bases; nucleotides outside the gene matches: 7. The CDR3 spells CASSRGLASEQYF. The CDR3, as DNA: TGTGCCAGCAGCCGTGGACTAGCATCCGAGCAGTACTTC.

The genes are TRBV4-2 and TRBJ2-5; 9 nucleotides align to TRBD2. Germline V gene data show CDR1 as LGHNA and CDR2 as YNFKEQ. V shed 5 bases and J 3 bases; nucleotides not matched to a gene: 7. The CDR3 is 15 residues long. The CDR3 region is CASSFPLAGKETQYF. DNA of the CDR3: TGTGCCAGCAGCTTCCCACTAGCGGGTAAAGAGACCCAGTACTTC.

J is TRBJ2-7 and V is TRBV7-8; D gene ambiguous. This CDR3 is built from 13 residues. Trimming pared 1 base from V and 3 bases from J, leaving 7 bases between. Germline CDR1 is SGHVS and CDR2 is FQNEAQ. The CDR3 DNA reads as TGTGCCAGCAGCTTAGACAGCCTCTACGAGCAGTACTTC. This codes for CASSLDSLYEQYF.

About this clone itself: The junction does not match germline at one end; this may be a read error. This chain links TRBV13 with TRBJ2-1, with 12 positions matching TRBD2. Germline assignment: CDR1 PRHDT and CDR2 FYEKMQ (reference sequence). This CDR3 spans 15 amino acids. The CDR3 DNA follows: TGCGCCAGCAGCCAACTAGCGGGGGGCGGGAATGAGCAGTTCTTC. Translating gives CASSQLAGGGNEQFF.

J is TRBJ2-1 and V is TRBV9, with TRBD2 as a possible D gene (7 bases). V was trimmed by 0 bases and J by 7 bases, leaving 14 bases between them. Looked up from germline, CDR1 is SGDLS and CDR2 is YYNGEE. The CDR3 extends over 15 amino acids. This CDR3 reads CASSVGGGVGNEQFF. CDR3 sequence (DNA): TGTGCCAGCAGCGTAGGAGGGGGGGTGGGAAATGAGCAGTTCTTC. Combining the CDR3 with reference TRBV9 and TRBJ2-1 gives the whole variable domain DSGVTQTPKHLITATGQRVTLRCSPRSGDLSVYWYQQSLDQGLQFLIQYYNGEERAKGNILERFSAQQFPDLHSELNLSSLELGDSALYFCASSVGGGVGNEQFFGPGTRLTVL.

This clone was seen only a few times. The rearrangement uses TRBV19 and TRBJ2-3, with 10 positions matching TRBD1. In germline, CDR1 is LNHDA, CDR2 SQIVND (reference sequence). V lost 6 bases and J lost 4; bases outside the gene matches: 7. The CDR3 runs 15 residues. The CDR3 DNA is TGTGCCAGTAGGGTCGGACAGGGGGGCGCAGATACGCAGTATTTT. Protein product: CASRVGQGGADTQYF. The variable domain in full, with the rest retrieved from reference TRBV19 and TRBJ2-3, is DGGITQSPKYLFRKEGQNVTLSCEQNLNHDAMYWYRQDPGQGLRLIYYSQIVNDFQKGDIAEGYSVSREKKESFPLTVTSAQKNPTAFYLCASRVGQGGADTQYFGPGTRLTVL.